Included here is one TCR beta chain sequence, with context. What it recognizes is unknown. Carrying UMI labels, the TRB cDNA libraries were prepared through 5' RACE. For each CDR3 protein, TCRdb gives one entry from its re-call of the 5' RACE reads, without DNA. Here the sample table reports roughly 120,000 distinct CDR3 sequences. The entry originates in a study of CXCR3-negative and CXCR3-positive naive CD8 T cells. Study-level background: Per library, roughly 1.6 +/- 0.3 million reads; 120 million to 150 million TRB reads overall. General study points: With respect to TRBV-TRBJ usage, naive CXCR3-negative and CXCR3-positive cells were similar; memory differed. For memory CD8+ cells diversity was much lower, but both naive subsets had comparably high diversity. Hydrophobicity of TRB CDR3s was greater in CXCR3-positive naive cells than in CXCR3-negative naive cells.

Germline-derived CDR1 and CDR2 are SGHVS and FNYEAQ. The length of the CDR3 is 15 residues. Within the CD8+ T cell compartment, naive cells were CD45RO-CCR7+CD27+CD95-. This TCR was recovered from a human donor in good health. Some clones in this sample may be carry-over from other donors' samples. V and J are TRBV7-6 and TRBJ1-5; TCRdb's D gene call, TRBD1, goes unchecked for lack of DNA. Sequencing was carried out using naive CXCR3+ CD8+ T cells from blood. This sample's subset: CD45RO-CCR7+CD27+CD95- naive CD8+ T cells expressing CXCR3 (TNR3+). The CDR3 protein is CASSPETLGNQPQHF.